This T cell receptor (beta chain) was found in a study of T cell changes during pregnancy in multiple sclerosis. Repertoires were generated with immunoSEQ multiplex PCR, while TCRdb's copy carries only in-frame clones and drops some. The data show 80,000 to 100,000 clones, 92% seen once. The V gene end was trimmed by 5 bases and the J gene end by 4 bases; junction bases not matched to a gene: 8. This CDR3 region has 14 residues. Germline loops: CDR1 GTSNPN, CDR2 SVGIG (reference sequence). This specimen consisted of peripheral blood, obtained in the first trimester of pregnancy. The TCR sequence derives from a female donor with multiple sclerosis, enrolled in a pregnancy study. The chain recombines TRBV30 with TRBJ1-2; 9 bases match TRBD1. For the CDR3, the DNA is TGTGCCTGGGGGAAGGGACAGGGTAGCTATGGCTACACCTTC. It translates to CAWGKGQGSYGYTF.